This TCR beta chain was sequenced for a study of cytomegalovirus exposure and HLA in healthy donors. Losses at the gene ends were 4 bases for V and 2 bases for J; bases not matched to a gene: 7. CDR3 length: 15 amino acids. In germline, CDR1 is MNHNS, CDR2 SASEGT. This clone appeared once. PCR primers comprised 60 Vbeta and 13 Jbeta primers. The assay was immunoSEQ multiplex PCR, and TCRdb's table has in-frame clones only and misses some. The sample consists of about 37,000 clones, roughly 79% of them appearing once. The sample was PBMCs. The chain recombines TRBV6-1 with TRBJ1-1; 7 bases are shared with TRBD1. This TCR came from a woman aged 40 to 50 in good health and CMV-seronegative. The CDR3 DNA is TGTGCCAGCAGTGGCAGAGACAGGGCTAACACTGAAGCTTTCTTT. Translated: CASSGRDRANTEAFF.